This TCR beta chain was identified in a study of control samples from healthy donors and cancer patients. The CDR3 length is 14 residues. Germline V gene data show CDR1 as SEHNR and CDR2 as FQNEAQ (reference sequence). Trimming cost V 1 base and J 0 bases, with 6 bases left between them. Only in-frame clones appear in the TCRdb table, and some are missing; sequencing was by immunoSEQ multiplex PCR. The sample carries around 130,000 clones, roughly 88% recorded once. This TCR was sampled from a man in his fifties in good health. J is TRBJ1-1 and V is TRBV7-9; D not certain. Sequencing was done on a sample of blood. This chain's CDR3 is CASSLGRLNTEAFF. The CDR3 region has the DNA TGTGCCAGCAGCTTAGGACGGCTGAACACTGAAGCTTTCTTT.